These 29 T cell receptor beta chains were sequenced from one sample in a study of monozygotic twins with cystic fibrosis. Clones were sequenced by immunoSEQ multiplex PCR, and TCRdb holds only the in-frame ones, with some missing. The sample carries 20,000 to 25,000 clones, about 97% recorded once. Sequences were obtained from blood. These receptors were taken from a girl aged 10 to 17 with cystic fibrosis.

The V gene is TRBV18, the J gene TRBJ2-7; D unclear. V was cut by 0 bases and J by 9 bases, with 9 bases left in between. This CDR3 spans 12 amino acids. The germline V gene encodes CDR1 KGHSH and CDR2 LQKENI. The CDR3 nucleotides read TGTGCCAGCTCACCACCGGGGTTGGGGCAGTACTTC. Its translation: CASSPPGLGQYF.

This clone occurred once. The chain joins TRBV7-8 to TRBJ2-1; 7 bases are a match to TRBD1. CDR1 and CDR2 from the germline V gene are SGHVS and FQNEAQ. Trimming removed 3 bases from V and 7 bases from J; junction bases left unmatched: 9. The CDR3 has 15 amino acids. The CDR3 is CASSLSQGVANEQFF. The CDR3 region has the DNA TGTGCCAGCAGCTTGAGCCAGGGGGTAGCAAATGAGCAGTTCTTC.

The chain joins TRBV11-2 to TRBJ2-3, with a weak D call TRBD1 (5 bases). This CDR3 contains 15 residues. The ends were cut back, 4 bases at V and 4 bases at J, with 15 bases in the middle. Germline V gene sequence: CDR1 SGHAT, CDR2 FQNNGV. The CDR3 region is CASSSPRRQSDTQYF. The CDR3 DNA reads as TGTGCCAGCAGCTCCCCAAGAAGACAGTCAGATACGCAGTATTTT.

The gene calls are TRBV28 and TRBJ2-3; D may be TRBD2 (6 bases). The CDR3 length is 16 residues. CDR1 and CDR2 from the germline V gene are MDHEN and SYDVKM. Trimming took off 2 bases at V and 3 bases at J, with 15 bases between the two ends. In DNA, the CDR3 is TGTGCCAGCAGTTTAGGAGGGACCGGGGGAACAGATACGCAGTATTTT. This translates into CASSLGGTGGTDTQYF. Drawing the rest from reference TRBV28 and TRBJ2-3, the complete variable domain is DVKVTQSSRYLVKRTGEKVFLECVQDMDHENMFWYRQDPGLGLRLIYFSYDVKMKEKGDIPEGYSVSREKKERFSLILESASTNQTSMYLCASSLGGTGGTDTQYFGPGTRLTVL.

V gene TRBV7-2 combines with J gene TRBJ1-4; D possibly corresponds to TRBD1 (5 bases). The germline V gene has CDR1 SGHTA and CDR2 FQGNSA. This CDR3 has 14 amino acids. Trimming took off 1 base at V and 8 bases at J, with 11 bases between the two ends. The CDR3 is CASSLGGPREKLFF. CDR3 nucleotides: TGTGCCAGCAGCTTAGGGGGCCCTCGGGAAAAACTGTTTTTT. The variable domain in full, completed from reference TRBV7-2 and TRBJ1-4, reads GAGVSQSPSNKVTEKGKDVELRCDPISGHTALYWYRQSLGQGLEFLIYFQGNSAPDKSGLPSDRFSAERTGGSVSTLTIQRTQQEDSAVYLCASSLGGPREKLFFGSGTQLSVL.

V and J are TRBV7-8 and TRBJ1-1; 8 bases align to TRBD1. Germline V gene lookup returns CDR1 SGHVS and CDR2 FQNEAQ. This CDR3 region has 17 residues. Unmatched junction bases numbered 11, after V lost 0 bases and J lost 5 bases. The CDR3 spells CASSLALSDRGPTEAFF. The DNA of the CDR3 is TGTGCCAGCAGCTTAGCGTTAAGCGACAGGGGCCCTACTGAAGCTTTCTTT.

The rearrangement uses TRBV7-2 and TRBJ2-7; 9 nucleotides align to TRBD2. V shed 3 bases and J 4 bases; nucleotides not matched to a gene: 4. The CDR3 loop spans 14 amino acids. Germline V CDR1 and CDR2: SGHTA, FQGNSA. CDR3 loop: CASSFLAGPYEQYV. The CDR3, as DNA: TGTGCCAGCAGCTTCCTAGCGGGGCCTTACGAGCAGTACGTC.

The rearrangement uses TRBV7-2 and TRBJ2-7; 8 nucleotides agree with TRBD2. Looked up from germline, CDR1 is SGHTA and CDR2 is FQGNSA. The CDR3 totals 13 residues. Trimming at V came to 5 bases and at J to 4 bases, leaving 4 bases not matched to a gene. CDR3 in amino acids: CASSRLAGYEQYF. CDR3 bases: TGTGCCAGCAGCCGATTAGCGGGGTACGAGCAGTACTTC. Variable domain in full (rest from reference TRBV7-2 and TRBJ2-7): GAGVSQSPSNKVTEKGKDVELRCDPISGHTALYWYRQSLGQGLEFLIYFQGNSAPDKSGLPSDRFSAERTGGSVSTLTIQRTQQEDSAVYLCASSRLAGYEQYFGPGTRLTVT.

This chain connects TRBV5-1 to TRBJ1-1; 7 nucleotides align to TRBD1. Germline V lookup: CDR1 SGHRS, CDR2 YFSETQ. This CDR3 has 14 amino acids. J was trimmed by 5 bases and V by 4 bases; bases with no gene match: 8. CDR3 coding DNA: TGCGCCAGCAGCCTGACAGGGTATTCGACTGAAGCTTTCTTT. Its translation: CASSLTGYSTEAFF.

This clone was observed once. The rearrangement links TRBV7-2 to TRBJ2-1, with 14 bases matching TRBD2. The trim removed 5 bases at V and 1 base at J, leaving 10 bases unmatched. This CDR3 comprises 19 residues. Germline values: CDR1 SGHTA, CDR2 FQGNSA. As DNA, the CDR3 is TGTGCCAGCAGCGCCGGGACTAGCGGGAGCCGGAGGTCCTACAATGAGCAGTTCTTC. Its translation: CASSAGTSGSRRSYNEQFF.

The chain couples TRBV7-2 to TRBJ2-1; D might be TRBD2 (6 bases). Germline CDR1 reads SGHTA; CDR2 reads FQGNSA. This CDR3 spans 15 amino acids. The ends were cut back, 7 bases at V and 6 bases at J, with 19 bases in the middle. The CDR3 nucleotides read TGTGCCAGCATATACTCGTTTGGGGGAGGCAATGAGCAGTTCTTC. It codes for CASIYSFGGGNEQFF.

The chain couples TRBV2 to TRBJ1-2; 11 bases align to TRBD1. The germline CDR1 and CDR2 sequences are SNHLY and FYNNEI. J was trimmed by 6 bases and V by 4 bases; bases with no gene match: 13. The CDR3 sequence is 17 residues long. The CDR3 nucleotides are TGTGCCAGCAGTGCCCACGCGACTAGGACAGGGGGCGATGGCTACACCTTC. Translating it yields CASSAHATRTGGDGYTF.

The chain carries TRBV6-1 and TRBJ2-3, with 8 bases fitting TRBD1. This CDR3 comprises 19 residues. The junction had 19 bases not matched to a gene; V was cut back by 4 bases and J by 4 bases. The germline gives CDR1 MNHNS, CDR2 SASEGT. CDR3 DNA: TGTGCCAGCAGTGCGGCAGGGGGCGCCCGGGCCCTCGGCGCAGATACGCAGTATTTT. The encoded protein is CASSAAGGARALGADTQYF.

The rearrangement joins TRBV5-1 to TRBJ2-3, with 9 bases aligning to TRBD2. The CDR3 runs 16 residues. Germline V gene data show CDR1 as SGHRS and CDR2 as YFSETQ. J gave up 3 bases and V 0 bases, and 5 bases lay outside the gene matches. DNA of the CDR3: TGCGCCAGCAGCTTGGAAGTAGCGGGAGCAACAGATACGCAGTATTTT. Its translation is CASSLEVAGATDTQYF.

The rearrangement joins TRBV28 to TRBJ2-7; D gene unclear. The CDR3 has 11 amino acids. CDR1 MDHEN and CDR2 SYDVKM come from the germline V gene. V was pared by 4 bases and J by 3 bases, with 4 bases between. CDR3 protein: CASSSHYEQYF. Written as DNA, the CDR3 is TGTGCCAGCAGTTCCCACTACGAGCAGTACTTC.

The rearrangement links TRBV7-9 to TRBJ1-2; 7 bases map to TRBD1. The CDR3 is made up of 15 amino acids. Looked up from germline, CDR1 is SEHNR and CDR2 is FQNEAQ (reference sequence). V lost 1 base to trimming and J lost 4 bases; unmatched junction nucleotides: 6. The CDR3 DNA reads TGTGCCAGCAGCTTAGTCGACAGGGCGTTCTATGGCTACACCTTC. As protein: CASSLVDRAFYGYTF. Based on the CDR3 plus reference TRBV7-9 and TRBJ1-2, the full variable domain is DTGVSQNPRHKITKRGQNVTFRCDPISEHNRLYWYRQTLGQGPEFLTYFQNEAQLEKSRLLSDRFSAERPKGSFSTLEIQRTEQGDSAMYLCASSLVDRAFYGYTFGSGTRLTVV.

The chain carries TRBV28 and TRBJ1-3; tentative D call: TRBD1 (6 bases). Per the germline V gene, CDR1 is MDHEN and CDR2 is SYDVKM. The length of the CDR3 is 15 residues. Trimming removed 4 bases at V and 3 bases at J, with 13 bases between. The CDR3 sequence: CASSSITGFGNTIYF. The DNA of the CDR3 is TGTGCCAGCAGTTCAATAACAGGGTTTGGAAACACCATATATTTT.

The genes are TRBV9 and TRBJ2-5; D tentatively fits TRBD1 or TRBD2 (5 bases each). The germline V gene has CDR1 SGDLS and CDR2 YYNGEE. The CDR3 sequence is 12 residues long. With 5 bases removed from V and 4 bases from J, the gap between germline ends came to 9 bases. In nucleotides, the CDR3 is TGTGCCAGCAGAGGGGCGGGAGAGACCCAGTACTTC. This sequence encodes CASRGAGETQYF. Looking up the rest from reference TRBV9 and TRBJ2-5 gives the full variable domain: DSGVTQTPKHLITATGQRVTLRCSPRSGDLSVYWYQQSLDQGLQFLIQYYNGEERAKGNILERFSAQQFPDLHSELNLSSLELGDSALYFCASRGAGETQYFGPGTRLLVL.

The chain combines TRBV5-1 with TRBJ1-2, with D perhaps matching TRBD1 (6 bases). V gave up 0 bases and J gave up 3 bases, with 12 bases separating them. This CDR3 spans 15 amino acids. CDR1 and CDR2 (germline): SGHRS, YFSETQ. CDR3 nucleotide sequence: TGCGCCAGCAGCTTGGGGGACACCCTCCACTATGGCTACACCTTC. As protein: CASSLGDTLHYGYTF.

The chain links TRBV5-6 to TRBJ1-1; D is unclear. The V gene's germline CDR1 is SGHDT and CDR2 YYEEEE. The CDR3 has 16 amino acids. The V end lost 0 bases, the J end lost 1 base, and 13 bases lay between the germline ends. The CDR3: CASSLEWEITNTEAFF. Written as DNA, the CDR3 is TGTGCCAGCAGCTTGGAGTGGGAGATAACGAACACTGAAGCTTTCTTT.

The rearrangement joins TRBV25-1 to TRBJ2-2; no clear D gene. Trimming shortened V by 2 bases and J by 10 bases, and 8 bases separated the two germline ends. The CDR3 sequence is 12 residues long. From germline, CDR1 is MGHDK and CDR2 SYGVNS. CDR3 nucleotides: TGTGCCAGCAGTGAACTTGGTTTGGAGCTGTTTTTT. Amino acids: CASSELGLELFF.

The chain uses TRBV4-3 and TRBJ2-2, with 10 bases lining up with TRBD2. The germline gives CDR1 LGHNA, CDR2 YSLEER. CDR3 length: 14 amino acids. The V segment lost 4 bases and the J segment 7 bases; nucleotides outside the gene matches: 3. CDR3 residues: CASSPTSGDGELFF. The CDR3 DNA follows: TGCGCCAGCAGCCCTACTAGCGGGGACGGGGAGCTGTTTTTT.

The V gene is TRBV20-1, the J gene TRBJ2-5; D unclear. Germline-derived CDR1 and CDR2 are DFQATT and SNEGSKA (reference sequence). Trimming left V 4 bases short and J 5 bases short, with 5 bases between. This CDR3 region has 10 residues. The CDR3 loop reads CSATRETQYF. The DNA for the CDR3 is TGCAGTGCTACCCGGGAGACCCAGTACTTC.

Here the CDR3 reads CASSIDILAGSTDTQYF. Here the CDR3 DNA reads TGTGCCAGTAGTATAGATATCCTAGCGGGTTCCACAGATACGCAGTATTTT. The rearrangement joins TRBV19 to TRBJ2-3; TRBD2 matches at 8 bases. Per the germline V gene, CDR1 is LNHDA and CDR2 is SQIVND (reference sequence). Trimming cost V 0 bases and J 2 bases; bases outside gene matches: 7. This CDR3 region has 17 residues.

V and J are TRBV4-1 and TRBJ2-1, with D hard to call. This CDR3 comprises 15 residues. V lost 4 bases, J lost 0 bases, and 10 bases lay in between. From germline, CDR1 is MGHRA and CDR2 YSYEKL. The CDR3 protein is CASSRPRDSYNEQFF. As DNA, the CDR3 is TGCGCCAGCAGCCGCCCAAGGGACTCCTACAATGAGCAGTTCTTC.

The CDR3 bases are TGCGCCAGCAGCGTAACTTCGACCGCCACAGATACGCAGTATTTT. Translation gives CASSVTSTATDTQYF. The rearrangement links TRBV5-1 to TRBJ2-3, with D uncertain. Trimming removed 4 bases at V and 2 bases at J, with 14 bases between. The CDR3 spans 15 residues. CDR1 SGHRS and CDR2 YFSETQ come from the germline V gene.

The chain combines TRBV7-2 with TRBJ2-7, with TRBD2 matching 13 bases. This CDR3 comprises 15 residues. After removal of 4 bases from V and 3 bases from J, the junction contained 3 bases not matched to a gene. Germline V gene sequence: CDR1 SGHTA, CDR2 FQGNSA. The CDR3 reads CASSSRTSGSYEQYF. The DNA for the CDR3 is TGTGCCAGCAGCTCAAGGACTAGCGGGAGCTACGAGCAGTACTTC.

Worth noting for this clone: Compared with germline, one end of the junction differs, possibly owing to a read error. The CDR3 bases are TGCGCCAGCAGTGGGAACCCCCAAGGGACCCAGTACTTC. This sequence encodes CASSGNPQGTQYF. This chain connects TRBV10-2 to TRBJ2-5; D is undetermined. This CDR3 region has 13 residues. Germline-derived CDR1 and CDR2 are WSHSY and SAAADI.

CDR3 protein: CASSEAPTGTEIQETQYF. CDR3 DNA sequence: TGTGCCAGCAGTGAAGCCCCGACCGGGACAGAAATCCAAGAGACCCAGTACTTC. This chain connects TRBV6-1 to TRBJ2-5, with 7 bases aligning to TRBD1. CDR1 is MNHNS, CDR2 SASEGT, per germline. The CDR3 loop spans 18 amino acids. V shed 0 bases and J 1 base; nucleotides not matched to a gene: 11.